Here is one TCR beta chain with its context. Under the authors' procedure: Amplification of reference gene primers was used by the study to estimate nucleated cell counts. The protocol was immunoSEQ multiplex PCR, while the TCRdb copy is restricted to in-frame clones and leaves out a portion. Clonal size and the V and J genes are those of that table, whereas D and trimming came from the DNA. The data hold 95,000 to 100,000 clones, with about 85% observed a single time. The record originates from a study of blood T cell repertoires in COVID-19. On the study more broadly: Acute and convalescent COVID-19 samples came from the United States, Italy and Spain. PBMCs, B-cell-depleted T cells, or T cells were the source of the cDNA or gDNA that made up the material.

The receptor was derived from a woman in her sixties or seventies with active or convalescent COVID-19. Material for sequencing was peripheral blood.

The CDR3 bases are TGCGCCAGCAGCTATCGGACAGGGGGCGAAAAACTGTTTTTT. It specifies CASSYRTGGEKLFF. The chain uses TRBV5-1 and TRBJ1-4; 11 nucleotides agree with TRBD1. The CDR3 contains 14 residues. V lost 3 bases, J lost 8 bases, and 3 bases stayed unmatched. Germline V gives CDR1 SGHRS, CDR2 YFSETQ.